This TCR beta chain was obtained from a study of cytomegalovirus exposure and HLA in healthy donors. The study, taken as a whole, reports: It was reportedly the case that the classifier diagnosed cytomegalovirus status with high specificity and sensitivity. A later analysis linked a missense variant in DCLRE1C to the trimming of TCR beta V and J genes.

The CDR3 is 13 amino acids. CDR1 and CDR2 (germline): MNHEY, SVGAGI. V was cut by 2 bases and J by 6 bases, with 9 bases left in between. The PCR used 60 Vbeta and 13 Jbeta primers. Assay: immunoSEQ multiplex PCR; the TCRdb copy retains only in-frame clones and omits some. The table includes about 210,000 clones, roughly 77% detected once. Comments on this clone: The target antigen is unknown.

Sequencing input: PBMCs. This sequence originates from a male donor in good health and CMV-seropositive. The chain has TRBV6-5 and TRBJ2-3, with D possibly being TRBD1 (5 bases). The chain's CDR3 is CASSYQGRDTQYF. The CDR3 region has the DNA TGTGCCAGCAGTTACCAGGGCAGGGATACGCAGTATTTT.